The next 12 T cell receptor beta chains were all read from a single sample in a study of blood T cell repertoires in COVID-19. Clones were sequenced by immunoSEQ multiplex PCR, and TCRdb holds only the in-frame ones, with some missing. The sample shows about 260,000 clones, approximately 90% of them seen only once. Specimen: PBMCs or T cells enriched from blood (not recorded which). The receptors come from a woman younger than 30 who had recovered from COVID-19.

V is TRBV6-5 and J is TRBJ2-7, with D perhaps matching TRBD2 (6 bases). Germline CDR1 and CDR2: MNHEY and SVGAGI. Trimming left V 6 bases short and J 4 bases short, with 19 bases between. The length of the CDR3 is 15 residues. The CDR3 sequence: CASSALATNRYEQYF. The CDR3 bases are TGTGCCAGCAGCGCACTAGCCACAAACCGTTACGAGCAGTACTTC.

This clone has a single count. The chain links TRBV5-6 to TRBJ2-7; the D gene is possibly TRBD1 (6 bases). CDR1 is SGHDT, CDR2 YYEEEE, per germline. Trimming took 1 base from V and 8 from J, leaving 16 bases between them. The CDR3 runs 14 residues. The CDR3 DNA follows: TGTGCCAGCAGCTTGACGGACAGTGTAAACCAGCAGTACTTC. Protein sequence: CASSLTDSVNQQYF.

The chain employs TRBV3-1 (or the pseudogene TRBV3-2) and TRBJ2-5; 8 bases are a match to TRBD2. V was pared by 0 bases and J by 1 base, with 4 bases of the junction left unmatched. The length of the CDR3 is 16 residues. The V gene's germline CDR1 is LGHDT and CDR2 YNNKEL (reference sequence). Here the CDR3 reads CASSQDLAGLQETQYF. CDR3 DNA: TGTGCCAGCAGCCAAGATTTAGCGGGGCTCCAAGAGACCCAGTACTTC.

The genes are TRBV4-1 and TRBJ2-1, with D perhaps TRBD2 (5 bases). The CDR3 runs to 15 residues. Germline loops: CDR1 MGHRA, CDR2 YSYEKL. The V and J ends lost 7 bases and 2 bases respectively, with 15 bases between them. Here the CDR3 reads CASTLHGETYNEQFF. CDR3 bases: TGCGCCAGCACCCTACACGGGGAAACCTACAATGAGCAGTTCTTC.

This chain uses TRBV7-9 with TRBJ1-2; 8 bases match TRBD1. The CDR3 covers 15 residues. The V and J ends lost 1 base and 5 bases, in that order; junction bases with no gene match: 6. The V gene's germline CDR1 is SEHNR and CDR2 FQNEAQ (reference sequence). Here the CDR3 DNA reads TGTGCCAGCAGCTTAGGGACAGGGAGTAGGTATGGCTACACCTTC. Translation gives CASSLGTGSRYGYTF.

This clone was recorded a few times. The genes are TRBV6-2 or TRBV6-3 and TRBJ2-3, with 7 bases that match TRBD2. The trim removed 2 bases at V and 6 bases at J, leaving 5 bases unmatched. Germline-derived CDR1 and CDR2 are MNHEY and SVGEGT. The CDR3 is 14 residues long. CDR3: CASSYGGEYDTQYF. The DNA for the CDR3 is TGTGCCAGCAGTTACGGGGGGGAATACGATACGCAGTATTTT.

The rearrangement links TRBV18 to TRBJ1-5, with 10 bases aligning to TRBD1. J was trimmed by 5 bases and V by 6 bases; bases with no gene match: 7. Germline V lookup: CDR1 KGHSH, CDR2 LQKENI. This CDR3 region has 15 residues. The CDR3 DNA follows: TGTGCCAGCTCCCTCAGGACAGGGGGGGATCAGCCCCAGCATTTT. Translation gives CASSLRTGGDQPQHF.

The V and J genes are TRBV11-2 and TRBJ2-1; 8 bases fit TRBD1. Germline-derived CDR1 and CDR2 are SGHAT and FQNNGV. The CDR3 contains 17 residues. V lost 2 bases and J lost 6; bases outside the gene matches: 12. CDR3 in amino acids: CASSLFIRQGARNEQFF. In DNA, the CDR3 is TGTGCCAGCAGCTTATTTATCCGGCAGGGGGCTCGCAATGAGCAGTTCTTC. Looking up the rest from reference TRBV11-2 and TRBJ2-1 gives the full variable domain: EAGVAQSPRYKIIEKRQSVAFWCNPISGHATLYWYQQILGQGPKLLIQFQNNGVVDDSQLPKDRFSAERLKGVDSTLKIQPAKLEDSAVYLCASSLFIRQGARNEQFFGPGTRLTVL.

CDR3 nucleotide sequence: TGTGCCAGCAGTGACTCCTTGACAGGGCGGACTTTCTTT. It is translated as CASSDSLTGRTFF. This rearrangement joins TRBV6-4 to TRBJ1-1; 7 nucleotides align to TRBD1. With 0 bases clipped from V and 12 bases from J, the junction kept 7 bases outside the gene matches. Germline V gene sequence: CDR1 MRHNA, CDR2 SNTAGT. The CDR3 is 13 residues long.

V and J are TRBV2 and TRBJ1-2; TRBD1 matches 12 bases. The V gene's germline CDR1 is SNHLY and CDR2 FYNNEI. Trimming at V came to 10 bases and at J to 8 bases, leaving 5 bases not matched to a gene. This CDR3 spans 12 amino acids. CDR3 loop: CAMGQGARGYTF. Here the CDR3 DNA reads TGTGCCATGGGACAGGGGGCGCGGGGCTACACCTTC.

V and J are TRBV5-1 and TRBJ1-4; no definite D call. This CDR3 is 15 amino acids long. Germline CDR1 SGHRS, CDR2 YFSETQ. V dropped 0 bases and J dropped 2 bases, with 8 bases sitting between them. CDR3 amino acids: CASSLGGLTNEKLFF. The CDR3 DNA follows: TGCGCCAGCAGCTTGGGAGGACTTACTAATGAAAAACTGTTTTTT.

V usage is TRBV9 and J usage is TRBJ1-2; TRBD1 matches at 8 bases. The CDR3 length is 15 residues. The trim removed 3 bases at V and 3 bases at J, leaving 7 bases unmatched. Per germline, CDR1 SGDLS and CDR2 YYNGEE. DNA for the CDR3: TGTGCCAGCAGCGGACAGGGGCGAGGGGACTATGGCTACACCTTC. Translation gives CASSGQGRGDYGYTF.